Listed here are 19 T cell receptor beta chains from one sample, sequenced in a study of cytomegalovirus exposure and HLA in healthy donors. Primers for the PCR totalled 60 Vbeta and 13 Jbeta. The method was immunoSEQ multiplex PCR; TCRdb's version includes in-frame clones alone and lacks a portion of them. The specimen's table records some 30,000 clones. Material: PBMCs. The receptors stem from a middle-aged woman in good health and CMV-seropositive.

With regard to this clone: The same CDR3 also results from other DNA sequences found in this sample. The chain combines TRBV30 with TRBJ2-7; D gene ambiguous. Germline V lookup: CDR1 GTSNPN, CDR2 SVGIG (reference sequence). This CDR3 is built from 14 residues. V was shortened by 4 bases and J by 2 bases, with 15 bases between the two germline ends. DNA for the CDR3: TGTGCCTGGATTGTGAGGCGAGAAGCCTACGAGCAGTACTTC. This encodes CAWIVRREAYEQYF.

V and J are TRBV19 and TRBJ2-3; TRBD1 is a possible D gene (6 bases). There are 15 residues in the CDR3. Germline CDR1 reads LNHDA; CDR2 reads SQIVND (reference sequence). V was shortened by 6 bases and J by 6 bases, with 19 bases between the two germline ends. CDR3 sequence reads: CASSPDVPRGDTQYF. The CDR3 DNA reads as TGTGCCAGTAGCCCGGACGTTCCGAGGGGGGATACGCAGTATTTT.

The genes are TRBV9 and TRBJ2-3; tentative D call: TRBD2 (5 bases). In germline, CDR1 is SGDLS, CDR2 YYNGEE. With 4 bases removed from V and 4 bases from J, the gap between germline ends came to 16 bases. The CDR3 spans 15 residues. The CDR3 spells CASSPKGRGSDTQYF. The CDR3 nucleotides are TGTGCCAGCAGCCCCAAAGGGAGAGGGTCAGATACGCAGTATTTT.

The chain combines TRBV9 with TRBJ1-5; D is unclear. Germline CDR1 is SGDLS and CDR2 is YYNGEE. Trimming took off 4 bases at V and 0 bases at J, with 8 bases between the two ends. CDR3 length: 14 amino acids. The CDR3 reads CASSTDSSNQPQHF. CDR3 nucleotide sequence: TGTGCCAGCAGCACCGATAGTAGCAATCAGCCCCAGCATTTT.

The rearrangement joins TRBV28 to TRBJ2-7; a possible D gene is TRBD2 (5 bases). V dropped 5 bases and J dropped 2 bases, with 10 bases sitting between them. Germline assignment: CDR1 MDHEN and CDR2 SYDVKM. The CDR3 is made up of 13 amino acids. The CDR3 loop reads CASSRGPPYEQYF. The CDR3 nucleotides read TGTGCCAGCAGTCGCGGGCCACCCTACGAGCAGTACTTC.

V gene TRBV9 combines with J gene TRBJ2-1; D gene uncertain. Germline V CDR1 and CDR2: SGDLS, YYNGEE. V lost 2 bases and J lost 9, with 12 bases in between. This CDR3 spans 13 amino acids. CDR3: CASSVGGASEQFF. In nucleotides, the CDR3 is TGTGCCAGCAGCGTCGGCGGAGCGAGTGAGCAGTTCTTC.

The chain has TRBV15 and TRBJ1-2; no firm D call. CDR3 length equals 13 residues. Deletions cut 3 bases from V and 7 bases from J, with 12 bases between. Germline lookup yields CDR1 LNHNV and CDR2 YYDKDF (reference sequence). CDR3 protein: CATSSSGYLGYTF. The CDR3 DNA sequence: TGTGCCACCAGCAGTTCGGGATATCTTGGCTACACCTTC.

V gene TRBV5-5 combines with J gene TRBJ1-4, with 8 bases lining up with TRBD1. Germline values: CDR1 SGHKS, CDR2 YYEKEE (reference sequence). Trimming took 4 bases from V and 7 from J; bases not matched to a gene: 9. This CDR3 has 15 residues. CDR3 sequence (DNA): TGTGCCAGCAGCGCGCCCGGGACAGGTTTTGAAAAACTGTTTTTT. Translating gives CASSAPGTGFEKLFF.

The chain employs TRBV5-8 and TRBJ1-1; no firm D call. Trimming left V 5 bases short and J 4 bases short, with 6 bases between. This CDR3 contains 11 residues. The V gene's germline CDR1 is SGHTS and CDR2 YDEGEE. The CDR3 sequence is CASRRATEAFF. As DNA, the CDR3 is TGTGCCAGCAGGAGGGCCACTGAAGCTTTCTTT.

The J gene is TRBJ2-1, the V gene TRBV6-6; the D is unclear. The CDR3 covers 14 residues. Germline CDR1 is MNHNY and CDR2 is SVGAGI (reference sequence). Trimming took 6 bases from V and 7 from J, leaving 16 bases between them. CDR3 region: CASRPVAPVNEQFF. In nucleotides, the CDR3 is TGTGCCAGCAGGCCCGTTGCCCCGGTGAATGAGCAGTTCTTC.

The chain combines TRBV29-1 with TRBJ2-1, with 7 bases aligning to TRBD2. The CDR3 covers 12 residues. CDR1 SQVTM and CDR2 ANQGSEA come from the germline V gene. Trimming cost V 2 bases and J 9 bases; bases outside gene matches: 4. CDR3 sequence reads: CSVELRETEQFF. CDR3 coding DNA: TGCAGCGTTGAACTGCGGGAGACTGAGCAGTTCTTC.

V is TRBV2 and J is TRBJ2-7; 11 bases align to TRBD2. CDR3 length equals 14 residues. Losses at the gene ends were 7 bases for V and 7 bases for J; bases not matched to a gene: 9. Germline loops: CDR1 SNHLY, CDR2 FYNNEI. Here the CDR3 reads CASNRLAGILEQYF. CDR3 DNA: TGTGCCAGCAATAGACTAGCGGGGATACTGGAGCAGTACTTC.

CDR3 DNA sequence: TGTGCCTGCCTCGCGGGGGGGCAGGGGTCCACCCAGGATACGCAGTATTTT. Translating gives CACLAGGQGSTQDTQYF. This sequence joins TRBV30 and TRBJ2-3, with 9 bases lining up with TRBD2. The germline CDR1 and CDR2 sequences are GTSNPN and SVGIG (reference sequence). V gave up 6 bases and J gave up 6 bases; unmatched junction bases: 19. The CDR3 length is 17 residues.

V usage is TRBV7-8 and J usage is TRBJ2-7, with 7 nucleotides matching TRBD2. This CDR3 spans 15 amino acids. V was clipped by 1 base and J by 3 bases; unmatched bases: 6. In germline, CDR1 is SGHVS, CDR2 FQNEAQ. CDR3 sequence reads: CASSLGPSGIYEQYF. The CDR3 DNA reads as TGTGCCAGCAGCTTAGGCCCTAGCGGTATCTACGAGCAGTACTTC.

The chain carries TRBV5-6 and TRBJ2-2; no clear D gene. CDR1 and CDR2 (germline): SGHDT, YYEEEE. This CDR3 region has 13 residues. Trimming cost V 4 bases and J 5 bases, with 9 bases left between them. The CDR3, as DNA: TGTGCCAGCAGCCCTACCTGGACCGGGGAGCTGTTTTTT. Protein: CASSPTWTGELFF.

V is TRBV9 and J is TRBJ2-1, with 12 bases aligning to TRBD2. V lost 3 bases and J lost 9; bases outside the gene matches: 1. The germline V gene encodes CDR1 SGDLS and CDR2 YYNGEE. This CDR3 has 13 residues. CDR3 sequence (DNA): TGTGCCAGCAGCGGACTAGCGGGAGTTGAGCAGTTCTTC. Amino acids: CASSGLAGVEQFF.

The gene calls are TRBV15 and TRBJ1-1; D may be TRBD1 (5 bases). V lost 6 bases, J lost 0 bases, and 14 bases lay in between. Looked up from germline, CDR1 is LNHNV and CDR2 is YYDKDF (reference sequence). The CDR3 is 15 residues long. CDR3 DNA sequence: TGTGCCACCAGACCCGCCGGCAGGGTGAACACTGAAGCTTTCTTT. This sequence encodes CATRPAGRVNTEAFF.

The chain carries TRBV7-8 and TRBJ1-1; D gene unclear. CDR3 length: 12 amino acids. Trimming took off 1 base at V and 4 bases at J, with 4 bases between the two ends. Germline V gene data show CDR1 as SGHVS and CDR2 as FQNEAQ. The CDR3 here is CASSLGSTEAFF. As DNA, the CDR3 is TGTGCCAGCAGCTTAGGGAGCACTGAAGCTTTCTTT.

The chain uses TRBV4-1 and TRBJ2-7; 7 nucleotides match TRBD2. With V trimmed by 1 base and J by 4 bases, 10 bases remained unmatched. The CDR3 spans 16 residues. Germline V gene sequence: CDR1 MGHRA, CDR2 YSYEKL. CDR3 nucleotide sequence: TGCGCCAGCAGCCAAGGTTCCTCTAGCGGAGTTTACGAGCAGTACTTC. Amino acids: CASSQGSSSGVYEQYF.